A selection of T cell receptor beta chains follows, all from one sample in a study of CD8 T cells in Susac syndrome. TCRdb called the immunoSEQ multiplex PCR reads again in MiXCR, with one record for every CDR3 protein. Here the sample spans about 210,000 distinct CDR3 sequences, 95% being singletons. The specimen sequenced was CD4+ T cells from PBMCs. The receptors here all came from a human donor with multiple sclerosis. The CDR3 runs from the conserved cysteine through the conserved F or W. A D gene is named only where the DNA matches it firmly. The listing skips clone size in some rows; elsewhere it reads once, few, many or a size class.

j_gene: TRBJ1-5
d_gene: -
abundance: -
v_gene: TRBV30
CDR3nt: TGTGCCTGGGGGTTTCGCAGGTCACTCGAGCATTTT
CDR3aa: CAWGFRRSLEHF

j_gene: TRBJ2-3
d_gene: TRBD1
abundance: -
v_gene: TRBV25-1
CDR3nt: TGTGCCAGCAGTGAAAGGACAGGGGGCTATAGCACAGATACGCAGTATTTT
CDR3aa: CASSERTGGYSTDTQYF

j_gene: TRBJ2-7
d_gene: -
abundance: -
v_gene: TRBV15
CDR3nt: TGTGCCACCAGCAGAGGGAAGTTTCACGAGCAGTACTTC
CDR3aa: CATSRGKFHEQYF

j_gene: TRBJ1-2
d_gene: -
abundance: -
v_gene: TRBV3-1
CDR3nt: TGTGCCAGCAGCCAAGATAGAAGGGATGGCTACACCTTC
CDR3aa: CASSQDRRDGYTF

j_gene: TRBJ1-1
d_gene: -
abundance: -
v_gene: TRBV11-2
CDR3nt: TGTGCCAGCAGTCCTTTCGGAGACGGCACACCAGAAGCTTTCTTT
CDR3aa: CASSPFGDGTPEAFF

j_gene: TRBJ2-3
d_gene: -
abundance: -
v_gene: TRBV25-1
CDR3nt: TGTGCCAGCAGCAGCGGGGGACAGGGCACAGATACGCAGTATTTT
CDR3aa: CASSSGGQGTDTQYF

j_gene: TRBJ2-1
d_gene: TRBD2
abundance: -
v_gene: TRBV5-1
CDR3nt: TGCGCCAGCAGCTTGGTCCAACTAGCGGGGTTATACAATGAGCAGTTCTTC
CDR3aa: CASSLVQLAGLYNEQFF

j_gene: TRBJ2-6
d_gene: -
abundance: -
v_gene: TRBV6-2/TRBV6-3
CDR3nt: TGTGCCAGCAGTCATCGGCCAATGGGGACTGGGGCCAACGTCCTGACTTTC
CDR3aa: CASSHRPMGTGANVLTF

j_gene: TRBJ1-2
d_gene: TRBD1
abundance: -
v_gene: TRBV12-3/TRBV12-4
CDR3nt: TGTGCCAGCAGTGCATTGGACAGGGCTTCTGGCTACACCTTC
CDR3aa: CASSALDRASGYTF

j_gene: TRBJ2-7
d_gene: TRBD2
abundance: once
v_gene: TRBV29-1
CDR3nt: TGCAGCGTTGCAGCGGGATACGAGCAGTACTTC
CDR3aa: CSVAAGYEQYF

j_gene: TRBJ1-2
d_gene: TRBD1
abundance: -
v_gene: TRBV29-1
CDR3nt: TGCAGCGGGAAACCTACAGGGGCAGGTGGCTACACCTTC
CDR3aa: CSGKPTGAGGYTF

j_gene: TRBJ2-3
d_gene: -
abundance: -
v_gene: TRBV9
CDR3nt: TGTGCCAGCAGCGCGGGGGCCACAGATACGCAGTATTTT
CDR3aa: CASSAGATDTQYF

j_gene: TRBJ1-2
d_gene: TRBD1
abundance: -
v_gene: TRBV5-4
CDR3nt: TGTGCCAGCAGCTTCCAGGGGGCGGACTCGGGCTACACCTTC
CDR3aa: CASSFQGADSGYTF

j_gene: TRBJ1-1
d_gene: -
abundance: -
v_gene: TRBV30
CDR3nt: TGTGCCTGGAGCCAGGGGCCTGAAGCTTTCTTT
CDR3aa: CAWSQGPEAFF

j_gene: TRBJ2-6
d_gene: -
abundance: -
v_gene: TRBV27
CDR3nt: TGTGCCAGCAGTCTTCGGACCCCCTCTGGGGCCAACGTCCTGACTTTC
CDR3aa: CASSLRTPSGANVLTF

j_gene: TRBJ2-5
d_gene: TRBD2
abundance: -
v_gene: TRBV11-2
CDR3nt: TGTGCCAGCAGCAGGGGAGCGGGGGAGACCCAGTACTTC
CDR3aa: CASSRGAGETQYF

j_gene: TRBJ2-5
d_gene: TRBD2
abundance: -
v_gene: TRBV29-1
CDR3nt: TGCAGCGTTGGAACTAGCGGGAGAGAGACCCAGTACTTC
CDR3aa: CSVGTSGRETQYF

j_gene: TRBJ2-1
d_gene: TRBD2
abundance: -
v_gene: TRBV12-3/TRBV12-4
CDR3nt: TGTGCCAGCAGTTTAGGGCGGGGGACTGAGCAGTTCTTC
CDR3aa: CASSLGRGTEQFF

j_gene: TRBJ1-5
d_gene: -
abundance: -
v_gene: TRBV4-2
CDR3nt: TGTGCCAGCAGCCAAGACAGGCGGGAACAGCCCCAGCATTTT
CDR3aa: CASSQDRREQPQHF

j_gene: TRBJ1-2
d_gene: -
abundance: -
v_gene: TRBV7-6
CDR3nt: TGTGCCAGCAGCTTGTGGGGGCTTGGTGGCTACACCTTC
CDR3aa: CASSLWGLGGYTF

j_gene: TRBJ2-5
d_gene: -
abundance: -
v_gene: TRBV20-1
CDR3nt: TGCAGTGCTAGAGACCTGACCGGGCAAGAGACCCAGTACTTC
CDR3aa: CSARDLTGQETQYF

j_gene: TRBJ1-2
d_gene: -
abundance: -
v_gene: TRBV7-9
CDR3nt: TGTGCCAGCAGCGCGGACATATATGGCTACACCTTC
CDR3aa: CASSADIYGYTF

j_gene: TRBJ1-2
d_gene: -
abundance: -
v_gene: TRBV28
CDR3nt: TGTGCCAGCAGTGGACAGACAAGCTATGGCTACACCTTC
CDR3aa: CASSGQTSYGYTF

j_gene: TRBJ2-7
d_gene: -
abundance: -
v_gene: TRBV28
CDR3nt: TGTGCCAGCGCTTTTAACGAGCAGTACTTC
CDR3aa: CASAFNEQYF

j_gene: TRBJ1-4
d_gene: TRBD1
abundance: -
v_gene: TRBV4-1
CDR3nt: TGCGCCAGCAGCCGGTACAGGGGTTCTAATGAAAAACTGTTTTTT
CDR3aa: CASSRYRGSNEKLFF

j_gene: TRBJ1-2
d_gene: TRBD1
abundance: -
v_gene: TRBV2
CDR3nt: TGTGCCAGCAGTGAGAACACAGGGGGATCCTATGGCTACACCTTC
CDR3aa: CASSENTGGSYGYTF

j_gene: TRBJ2-1
d_gene: TRBD2
abundance: -
v_gene: TRBV9
CDR3nt: TGTGCCAGCAGCCTAACGACTAGCGGGGGGAGCTCCTACAATGAGCAGTTCTTC
CDR3aa: CASSLTTSGGSSYNEQFF

j_gene: TRBJ2-7
d_gene: TRBD1
abundance: -
v_gene: TRBV29-1
CDR3nt: TGCAGCGTTGCCGGACAGGGCCACGAGCAGTACTTC
CDR3aa: CSVAGQGHEQYF

j_gene: TRBJ1-1
d_gene: -
abundance: few
v_gene: TRBV5-6
CDR3nt: TGTGCCAGCAGCTTAGTAGGGACACCGAACACTGAAGCTTTCTTT
CDR3aa: CASSLVGTPNTEAFF

j_gene: TRBJ2-7
d_gene: -
abundance: -
v_gene: TRBV28
CDR3nt: TGTGCCACGGCAGGGTACGAGCAGTACTTC
CDR3aa: CATAGYEQYF

j_gene: TRBJ2-3
d_gene: TRBD1
abundance: -
v_gene: TRBV5-4
CDR3nt: TGTGCCAGCAGCTTTGACAGGGTAGGCGGAAATACGCAGTATTTT
CDR3aa: CASSFDRVGGNTQYF

j_gene: TRBJ1-4
d_gene: -
abundance: once
v_gene: TRBV29-1
CDR3nt: TGCAGCGTTGAAGAACCAGCAACTAATGAAAAACTGTTTTTT
CDR3aa: CSVEEPATNEKLFF

j_gene: TRBJ2-1
d_gene: -
abundance: -
v_gene: TRBV9
CDR3nt: TGTGCCAGCAGCGATCCCCCCAATATCCATGAGCAGTTCTTC
CDR3aa: CASSDPPNIHEQFF

j_gene: TRBJ2-1
d_gene: -
abundance: once
v_gene: TRBV3-1
CDR3nt: TGTGCCAGCAGCCCGGGGGTTGAGCAGTTCTTC
CDR3aa: CASSPGVEQFF

j_gene: TRBJ2-7
d_gene: TRBD2
abundance: -
v_gene: TRBV15
CDR3nt: TGTGCCACCAGCACCGGGACTAGCGGGGACAACGAGCAGTACTTC
CDR3aa: CATSTGTSGDNEQYF

j_gene: TRBJ2-3
d_gene: -
abundance: -
v_gene: TRBV2
CDR3nt: TGTGCCAGCAGTGTGGAGAAGCAGTATTTT
CDR3aa: CASSVEKQYF

j_gene: TRBJ2-1
d_gene: -
abundance: few
v_gene: TRBV5-4
CDR3nt: TGTGCCAGCAGCTTGGTTGGGGTCAATGAGCAGTTCTTC
CDR3aa: CASSLVGVNEQFF

j_gene: TRBJ2-3
d_gene: -
abundance: -
v_gene: TRBV5-1
CDR3nt: TGCGCCAGCAGCTTGTACGGGCGCGGAGAAGATACGCAGTATTTT
CDR3aa: CASSLYGRGEDTQYF

j_gene: TRBJ1-3
d_gene: -
abundance: -
v_gene: TRBV9
CDR3nt: TGTGCCAGCAGCGTAGGTGACGGCTCTGGAAACACCATATATTTT
CDR3aa: CASSVGDGSGNTIYF

j_gene: TRBJ2-5
d_gene: TRBD2
abundance: -
v_gene: TRBV3-1
CDR3nt: TGTGCCAGCAGCCAAGTGATAGCGGGGGGCGGGGAAGAGACCCAGTACTTC
CDR3aa: CASSQVIAGGGEETQYF

j_gene: TRBJ1-5
d_gene: TRBD1
abundance: -
v_gene: TRBV12-5
CDR3nt: TGTGCTAGTGGTCGACCCATCTCGGGACAGGGGGCCGATAACAATCAGCCCCAGCATTTT
CDR3aa: CASGRPISGQGADNNQPQHF

j_gene: TRBJ2-1
d_gene: -
abundance: -
v_gene: TRBV29-1
CDR3nt: TGCAGCGTTGAACCTACAGGGAGGAGGTCCTACAATGAGCAGTTCTTC
CDR3aa: CSVEPTGRRSYNEQFF

j_gene: TRBJ2-5
d_gene: -
abundance: -
v_gene: TRBV19
CDR3nt: TGTGCCAGTAAACGGGGGCCGGTCCAAGAGACCCAGTACTTC
CDR3aa: CASKRGPVQETQYF

j_gene: TRBJ2-2
d_gene: TRBD1
abundance: once
v_gene: TRBV10-2
CDR3nt: TGCGCCAGCAGTGAGTCCCGGATCGGGACAGGGGCGAACACCGGGGAGCTGTTTTTT
CDR3aa: CASSESRIGTGANTGELFF